This T cell receptor beta chain was identified in a study of molecular identifiers for immune sequencing clone quantification. Previously reported methods and listed TCR primers produced the bulk TCR libraries. One entry per CDR3 protein results from TCRdb running MiXCR on the PCR reads. Of about 640,000 distinct CDR3 sequences detected, about 20% appear once; the ten largest clones hold 0.85%. This clonotype has at least ten counts. Antigen specificity is unknown. Naive CD8 T cells were sorted as CD8+CD4-CCR7+CD45RA+. Germline-derived CDR1 and CDR2 are MNHEY and SVGEGT. The CDR3 is made up of 16 amino acids. The ends lost 6 bases at V and 3 bases at J; junction bases unmatched: 11. General study points: Detectable among 800,000 to 1,000,000 naive cells, according to reports, was Jurkat TCR RNA spiked in from one cell.

This receptor was identified in a human donor in good health. Some libraries in this study had Jurkat cell RNA spiked in. This sequence joins TRBV6-2 or TRBV6-3 and TRBJ1-5; 7 nucleotides agree with TRBD1. The sample consisted of naive CD8+ T cells from blood, with Jurkat cell RNA spiked in. Stated subset: FACS-sorted CD8+CD4-CCR7+CD45RA+ naive T cells. The CDR3 here is CASSSDRDATNQPQHF. The DNA for the CDR3 is TGTGCCAGCAGCTCAGACAGGGACGCCACCAATCAGCCCCAGCATTTT.